This TCR beta chain was recorded in a study of cytomegalovirus exposure and HLA in healthy donors. CDR1 is SGHRS, CDR2 YFSETQ, per germline. The V segment lost 4 bases and the J segment 1 base; nucleotides outside the gene matches: 8. This CDR3 has 16 amino acids. Whole-study findings and limits: In a later analysis, DRB1 alleles had the most associated TCRs; HLA-C alleles the fewest. In a later analysis, the majority of CMV-associated beta chains seemingly showed HLA restriction. Some TCR beta chains (over 150 of them) were listed as cytomegalovirus-associated. A later analysis linked a missense variant in DCLRE1C to the trimming of TCR beta V and J genes.

With regard to this clone: Its matching antigen is unknown.

It was with 60 Vbeta and 13 Jbeta primers that the PCR ran. Here immunoSEQ multiplex PCR was the method, and the copy in TCRdb shows in-frame clones only, minus some. The table records 90,000 to 120,000 clones, 70% to 85% of them present only once. Input material: PBMCs. This chain links TRBV5-1 with TRBJ2-3; 8 bases fit TRBD1. The sequence was collected from a male donor in good health and CMV-seronegative. For the CDR3, the DNA is TGCGCCAGCAGCATGAACAGGGGGATGGGCACAGATACGCAGTATTTT. Protein: CASSMNRGMGTDTQYF. The variable domain in full, completed from reference TRBV5-1 and TRBJ2-3, reads KAGVTQTPRYLIKTRGQQVTLSCSPISGHRSVSWYQQTPGQGLQFLFEYFSETQRNKGNFPGRFSGRQFSNSRSEMNVSTLELGDSALYLCASSMNRGMGTDTQYFGPGTRLTVL.